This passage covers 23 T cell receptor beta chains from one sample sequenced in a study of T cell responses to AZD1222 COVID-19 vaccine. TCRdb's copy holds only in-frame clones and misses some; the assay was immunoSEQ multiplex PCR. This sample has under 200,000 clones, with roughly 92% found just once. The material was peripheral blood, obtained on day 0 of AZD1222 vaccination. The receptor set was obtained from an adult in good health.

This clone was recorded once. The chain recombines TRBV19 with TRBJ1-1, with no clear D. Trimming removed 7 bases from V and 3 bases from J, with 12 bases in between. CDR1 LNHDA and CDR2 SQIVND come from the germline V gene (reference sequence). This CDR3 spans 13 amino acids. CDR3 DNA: TGTGCCAGTATGCCGGGGAGGGACACTGAAGCTTTCTTT. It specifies CASMPGRDTEAFF.

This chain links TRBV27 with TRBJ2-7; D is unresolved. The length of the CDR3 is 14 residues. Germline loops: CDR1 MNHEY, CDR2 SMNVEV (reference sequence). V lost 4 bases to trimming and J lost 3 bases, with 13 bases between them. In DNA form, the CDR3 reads TGTGCCAGCAGTTACTCAGGTGGTGGCTACGAGCAGTACTTC. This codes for CASSYSGGGYEQYF.

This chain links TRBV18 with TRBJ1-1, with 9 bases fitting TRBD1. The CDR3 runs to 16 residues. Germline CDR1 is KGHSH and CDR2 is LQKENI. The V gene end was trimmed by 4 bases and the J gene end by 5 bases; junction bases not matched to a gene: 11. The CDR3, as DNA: TGTGCCAGCTCACAGAGAACAGGGGGCGGAAGGACTGAAGCTTTCTTT. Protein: CASSQRTGGGRTEAFF. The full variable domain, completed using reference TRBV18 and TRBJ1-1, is NAGVMQNPRHLVRRRGQEARLRCSPMKGHSHVYWYRQLPEEGLKFMVYLQKENIIDESGMPKERFSAEFPKEGPSILRIQQVVRGDSAAYFCASSQRTGGGRTEAFFGQGTRLTVV.

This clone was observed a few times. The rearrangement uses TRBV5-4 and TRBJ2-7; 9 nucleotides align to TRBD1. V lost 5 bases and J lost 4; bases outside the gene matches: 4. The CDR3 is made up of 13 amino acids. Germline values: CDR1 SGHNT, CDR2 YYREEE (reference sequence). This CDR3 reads CASSSGTGYEQYF. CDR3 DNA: TGTGCCAGCAGTTCCGGGACAGGGTACGAGCAGTACTTC.

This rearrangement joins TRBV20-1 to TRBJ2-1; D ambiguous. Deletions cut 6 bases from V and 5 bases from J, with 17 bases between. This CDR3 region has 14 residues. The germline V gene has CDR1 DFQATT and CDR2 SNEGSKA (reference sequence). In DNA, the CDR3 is TGCAGTGCCAGTGACTCCCCCGGTCACAATGAGCAGTTCTTC. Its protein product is CSASDSPGHNEQFF.

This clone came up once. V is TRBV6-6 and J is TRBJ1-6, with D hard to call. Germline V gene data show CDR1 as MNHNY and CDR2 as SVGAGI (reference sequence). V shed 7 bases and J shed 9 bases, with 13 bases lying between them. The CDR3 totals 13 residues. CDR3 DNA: TGTGCCAGCACCCCTTGGCCCATTTCACCCCTCCACTTT. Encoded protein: CASTPWPISPLHF.

CDR3 sequence: CASSDRSSRNSPLHF. CDR3 sequence (DNA): TGTGCCAGCAGTGACAGAAGTAGTCGTAATTCACCCCTCCACTTT. The chain couples TRBV6-1 to TRBJ1-6; D unclear. The CDR3 covers 15 residues. V was trimmed by 3 bases and J by 6 bases, leaving 12 bases between them. CDR1 MNHNS and CDR2 SASEGT come from the germline V gene.

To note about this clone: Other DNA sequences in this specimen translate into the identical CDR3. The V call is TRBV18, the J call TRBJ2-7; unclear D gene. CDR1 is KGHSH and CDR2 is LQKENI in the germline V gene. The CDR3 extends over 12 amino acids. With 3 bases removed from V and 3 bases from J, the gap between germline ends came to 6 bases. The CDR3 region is CASSPSSYEQYF. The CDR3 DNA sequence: TGTGCCAGCTCACCTTCAAGCTACGAGCAGTACTTC.

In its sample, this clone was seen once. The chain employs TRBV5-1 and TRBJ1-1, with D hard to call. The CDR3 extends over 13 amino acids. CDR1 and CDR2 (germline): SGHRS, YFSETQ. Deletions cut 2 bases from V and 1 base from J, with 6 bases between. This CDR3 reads CASSLPANTEAFF. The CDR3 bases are TGCGCCAGCAGCTTACCAGCGAACACTGAAGCTTTCTTT. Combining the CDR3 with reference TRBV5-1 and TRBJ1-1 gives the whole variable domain KAGVTQTPRYLIKTRGQQVTLSCSPISGHRSVSWYQQTPGQGLQFLFEYFSETQRNKGNFPGRFSGRQFSNSRSEMNVSTLELGDSALYLCASSLPANTEAFFGQGTRLTVV.

CDR3 sequence reads: CASGLGGIYSYEQYF. The CDR3 nucleotides are TGTGCTAGTGGTTTGGGCGGGATCTACTCCTACGAGCAGTACTTC. This chain connects TRBV12-5 to TRBJ2-7; a possible D gene is TRBD2 (6 bases). Germline V gene sequence: CDR1 LGHNT, CDR2 FRNRAP. CDR3 length: 15 amino acids. V was clipped by 1 base and J by 0 bases, with 10 bases between them. The entire variable domain, with the rest obtained from reference TRBV12-5 and TRBJ2-7, is as follows: DARVTQTPRHKVTEMGQEVTMRCQPILGHNTVFWYRQTMMQGLELLAYFRNRAPLDDSGMPKDRFSAEMPDATLATLKIQPSEPRDSAVYFCASGLGGIYSYEQYFGPGTRLTVT.

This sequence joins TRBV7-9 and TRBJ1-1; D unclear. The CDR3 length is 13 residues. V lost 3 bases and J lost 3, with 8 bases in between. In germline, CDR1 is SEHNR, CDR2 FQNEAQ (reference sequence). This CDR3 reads CASSFAEDTEAFF. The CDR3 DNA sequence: TGTGCCAGCAGCTTCGCCGAGGACACTGAAGCTTTCTTT.

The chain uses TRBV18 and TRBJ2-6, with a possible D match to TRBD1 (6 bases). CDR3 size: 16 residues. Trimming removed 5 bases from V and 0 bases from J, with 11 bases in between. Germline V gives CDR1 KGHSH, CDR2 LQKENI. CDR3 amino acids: CASSTRQASGANVLTF. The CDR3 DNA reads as TGTGCCAGCTCAACCAGACAGGCCTCTGGGGCCAACGTCCTGACTTTC.

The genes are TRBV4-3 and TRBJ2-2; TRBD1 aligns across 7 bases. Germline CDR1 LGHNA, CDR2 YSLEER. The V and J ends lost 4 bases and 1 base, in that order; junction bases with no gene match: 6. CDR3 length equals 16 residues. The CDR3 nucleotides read TGCGCCAGCAGCCCGAGAGGGGACAGGAACACCGGGGAGCTGTTTTTT. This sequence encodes CASSPRGDRNTGELFF.

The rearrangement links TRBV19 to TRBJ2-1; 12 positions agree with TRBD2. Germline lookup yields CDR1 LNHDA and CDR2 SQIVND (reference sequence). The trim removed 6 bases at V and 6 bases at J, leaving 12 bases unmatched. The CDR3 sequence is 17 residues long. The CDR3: CASRNTPLAGGSNEQFF. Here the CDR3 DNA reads TGTGCCAGTAGAAACACTCCACTAGCGGGGGGAAGCAATGAGCAGTTCTTC.

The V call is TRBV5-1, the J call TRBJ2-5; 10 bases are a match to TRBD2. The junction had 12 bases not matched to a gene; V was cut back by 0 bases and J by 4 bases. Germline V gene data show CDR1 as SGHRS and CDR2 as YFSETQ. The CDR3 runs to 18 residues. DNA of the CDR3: TGCGCCAGCAGCTTGGCCCAGACTAGCGGGCCCAGGGGAGAGACCCAGTACTTC. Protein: CASSLAQTSGPRGETQYF.

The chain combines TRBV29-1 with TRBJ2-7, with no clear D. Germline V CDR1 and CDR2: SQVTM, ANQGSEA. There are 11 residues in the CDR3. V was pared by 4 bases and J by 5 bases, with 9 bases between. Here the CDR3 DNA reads TGCAGCGTTGTAATTAGGAACGAGCAGTACTTC. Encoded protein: CSVVIRNEQYF.

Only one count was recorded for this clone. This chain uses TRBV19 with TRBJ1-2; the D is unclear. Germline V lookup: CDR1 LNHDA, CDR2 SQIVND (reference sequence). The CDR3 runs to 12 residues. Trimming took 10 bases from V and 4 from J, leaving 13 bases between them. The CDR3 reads CATAYSFYGYTF. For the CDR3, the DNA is TGTGCCACAGCCTACAGTTTCTATGGCTACACCTTC.

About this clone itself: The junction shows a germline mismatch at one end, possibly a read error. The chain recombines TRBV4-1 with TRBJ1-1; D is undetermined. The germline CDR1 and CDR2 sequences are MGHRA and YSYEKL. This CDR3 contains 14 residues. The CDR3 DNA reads TGCGCCAGCAGCCGGTTGGACGGGAACCCTGAAGCTTTCTTT. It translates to CASSRLDGNPEAFF.

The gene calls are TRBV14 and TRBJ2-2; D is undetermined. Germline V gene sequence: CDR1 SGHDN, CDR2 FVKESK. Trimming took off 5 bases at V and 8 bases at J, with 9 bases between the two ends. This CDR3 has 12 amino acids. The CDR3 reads CASSSEIGELFF. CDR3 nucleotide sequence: TGTGCCAGCAGCTCGGAGATTGGGGAGCTGTTTTTT.

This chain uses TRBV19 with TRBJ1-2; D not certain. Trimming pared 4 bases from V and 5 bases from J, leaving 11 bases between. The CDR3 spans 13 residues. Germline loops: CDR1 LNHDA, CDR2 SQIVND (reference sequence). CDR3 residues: CASSTGTGYGYTF. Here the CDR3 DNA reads TGTGCCAGTAGTACCGGTACTGGGTATGGCTACACCTTC.

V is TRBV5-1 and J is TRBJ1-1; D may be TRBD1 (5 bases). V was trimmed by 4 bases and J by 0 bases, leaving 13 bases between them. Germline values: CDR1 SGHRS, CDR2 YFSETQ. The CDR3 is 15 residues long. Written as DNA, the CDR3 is TGCGCCAGCAGCCCCGCGCAGGGATTGAACACTGAAGCTTTCTTT. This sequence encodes CASSPAQGLNTEAFF.

The CDR3 DNA sequence: TGTGCCAGCAGCTTTGCCCAGGGTCCGGTATATTTT. It yields the protein CASSFAQGPVYF. The V and J genes are TRBV7-9 and TRBJ1-3; maybe TRBD1 (5 bases). Germline-derived CDR1 and CDR2 are SEHNR and FQNEAQ (reference sequence). V was trimmed by 3 bases and J by 14 bases, leaving 14 bases between them. This CDR3 is built from 12 residues.

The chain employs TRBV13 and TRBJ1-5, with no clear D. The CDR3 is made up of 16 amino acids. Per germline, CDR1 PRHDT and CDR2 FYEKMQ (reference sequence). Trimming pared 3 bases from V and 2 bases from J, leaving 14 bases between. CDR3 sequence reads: CASSFRSTTGNQPQHF. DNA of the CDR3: TGTGCCAGCAGCTTTAGATCTACTACGGGCAATCAGCCCCAGCATTTT.